This T cell receptor (beta chain) derives from a study of CD8 T cells in Susac syndrome. V gave up 6 bases and J gave up 4 bases, with 9 bases separating them. Germline V gene sequence: CDR1 LNHDA, CDR2 SQIVND (reference sequence). The CDR3 is made up of 12 amino acids. Reverse transcription of 0.5 to 1 ug RNA was performed with random hexamers. The immunoSEQ assay covered 54 Vbeta and 13 Jbeta segments for CDR3. TCRdb independently ran MiXCR on the immunoSEQ multiplex PCR reads; one entry per CDR3 protein. The table lists roughly 130,000 distinct CDR3 sequences, around 96% of them singletons. Sequencing of TCR beta was performed on blood CD8+ and CD4+ T cells.

The chain carries TRBV19 and TRBJ2-5; TRBD1 might be the D (6 bases). Material: CD4+ T cells from PBMCs. The origin of this receptor is a human donor in good health. The CDR3: CASRRGTETQYF. In nucleotides, the CDR3 is TGTGCCAGTAGAAGGGGGACAGAGACCCAGTACTTC.